A single sample is the source of the 8 T cell receptor beta chains below, sequenced in a study of cytomegalovirus exposure and HLA in healthy donors. The PCR used 60 Vbeta and 13 Jbeta primers. Method: immunoSEQ multiplex PCR; TCRdb's copy keeps in-frame clones and lacks some. This sample's table has approximately 77,000 clones. Specimen: PBMCs. The receptors originated from a young man in good health and CMV-seronegative.

The CDR3 DNA is TGTGCCAGCAGCTTCTCAGATACGCAGTATTTT. It yields the protein CASSFSDTQYF. The J gene is TRBJ2-3, the V gene TRBV7-2, with D unclear. The CDR3 sequence is 11 residues long. CDR1 and CDR2 (germline): SGHTA, FQGNSA. The ends were cut back, 3 bases at V and 4 bases at J, with 2 bases in the middle.

The rearrangement uses TRBV7-2 and TRBJ2-5; 7 positions agree with TRBD1. The CDR3 totals 13 residues. V trimming: 1 base; J trimming: 14 bases; junction bases outside the gene matches: 10. CDR1 and CDR2 from the germline V gene are SGHTA and FQGNSA. CDR3 loop: CASSLVFRDSVYF. In DNA, the CDR3 is TGTGCCAGCAGCTTAGTGTTCCGGGACAGCGTCTACTTC. The whole variable domain, remainder taken from reference TRBV7-2 and TRBJ2-5, is GAGVSQSPSNKVTEKGKDVELRCDPISGHTALYWYRQSLGQGLEFLIYFQGNSAPDKSGLPSDRFSAERTGGSVSTLTIQRTQQEDSAVYLCASSLVFRDSVYFGPGTRLLVL.

CDR3 nucleotide sequence: TGTGCCAGCAGCCGCCGCGGGCTAGCGGGCGACAATGAGCAGTTCTTC. It specifies CASSRRGLAGDNEQFF. The J gene is TRBJ2-1, the V gene TRBV7-9; 8 bases line up with TRBD2. The CDR3 covers 16 residues. V was pared by 5 bases and J by 5 bases, with 11 bases of the junction left unmatched. Germline CDR1 and CDR2: SEHNR and FQNEAQ (reference sequence).

V and J are TRBV5-8 and TRBJ1-2; TRBD1 matches at 7 bases. This CDR3 is 15 amino acids long. Germline V gene sequence: CDR1 SGHTS, CDR2 YDEGEE. V lost 4 bases, J lost 4 bases, and 10 bases stayed unmatched. As DNA, the CDR3 is TGTGCCAGCAGCCTGACAGGGATCGGGGGCTATGGCTACACCTTC. This translates into CASSLTGIGGYGYTF.

For this clone: The sample has other DNA sequences that encode this CDR3 too. The chain recombines TRBV7-3 with TRBJ1-1, with 8 bases fitting TRBD1. J was trimmed by 2 bases and V by 5 bases; bases with no gene match: 4. Germline lookup yields CDR1 SGHTA and CDR2 FQGTGA. This CDR3 contains 14 residues. The CDR3 DNA reads TGTGCCAGCAGCCTCACAGGGGGAAACACTGAAGCTTTCTTT. It codes for CASSLTGGNTEAFF.

The CDR3 DNA reads TGTGCCAGCTGGGGACAGTTGGACACTGAAGCTTTCTTT. Encoded protein: CASWGQLDTEAFF. The rearrangement links TRBV6-4 to TRBJ1-1; 7 bases agree with TRBD1. V lost 8 bases and J lost 3; bases outside the gene matches: 6. The CDR3 is 13 residues long. The germline gives CDR1 MRHNA, CDR2 SNTAGT.

The J gene is TRBJ1-1, the V gene TRBV29-1; maybe TRBD1 (6 bases). Germline values: CDR1 SQVTM, CDR2 ANQGSEA. The V gene lost 8 bases and the J gene lost 0 bases, with 16 bases spanning the gap. The CDR3 runs to 14 residues. The CDR3 DNA follows: TGCAGCCACAAGGATAGGGGGTTGAACACTGAAGCTTTCTTT. Protein: CSHKDRGLNTEAFF.

This rearrangement joins TRBV4-3 to TRBJ2-7, with D possibly being TRBD2 (5 bases). The CDR3 runs 13 residues. From germline, CDR1 is LGHNA and CDR2 YSLEER. With 2 bases removed from V and 3 bases from J, the gap between germline ends came to 8 bases. This CDR3 reads CASSQMGSYEQYF. The CDR3 DNA sequence: TGCGCCAGCAGCCAAATGGGGAGCTACGAGCAGTACTTC.